This T cell receptor (beta chain) was captured by sequencing in a study of read filtering for tumor transcriptome and immune sequencing. Study at large: TCR-mapped reads were about 4.05 to 10.27 million with IR-seq versus roughly 75 to 1,400 with RNA-seq.

About this clonotype: The antigen remains unidentified. Since a much larger clone is just one base distant, this may be a read error.

Germline lookup yields CDR1 SGHAT and CDR2 FQDESV (reference sequence). The CDR3 consists of 14 residues. The V and J ends lost 5 bases and 3 bases respectively, with 13 bases between them. Molecular barcoded adaptors covering alpha/delta and beta/gamma chains were used on about 390 ng RNA. TCRdb reanalysed the reads using MiXCR and keeps one entry per CDR3 protein. The sample has around 65,000 distinct CDR3 sequences, under 20% seen once. Broader study findings: About 81.9% of IR-seq clonotypes had one read, totaling around 3.5% of reads; RNA-seq: approximately 73% and 42%.

Sequenced sample: a population of CD138-negative cells sorted from bone marrow. This clonotype originated in a donor at least 40 years old with multiple myeloma. This sequence joins TRBV11-1 and TRBJ1-2; no clear D. The CDR3 nucleotides are TGTGCCAGCAGCCGAACTCCGAAGGACTATGGCTACACCTTC. This gives the protein CASSRTPKDYGYTF.